The 26 T cell receptor beta chains reported below all come from one sample, sequenced in a study of long-term antiretroviral therapy in people with HIV. They ran version v3.0 of the immunoSEQ assay at survey level. TCRdb's table, derived via immunoSEQ multiplex PCR, lists solely in-frame clones and lacks some. The data contain about 39,000 clones, 86% of them singletons. The input for sequencing was unsorted PBMCs, taken 1.2 years after starting antiretroviral therapy. The receptors originated from a woman between 50 and 59 years old with HIV.

This clone was seen more than once but under ten times. The rearrangement joins TRBV6-5 to TRBJ1-2; D uncertain. V was pared by 7 bases and J by 0 bases, with 15 bases between. There are 15 residues in the CDR3. CDR1 is MNHEY and CDR2 is SVGAGI in the germline V gene. The CDR3 spells CASKSSRRTNYGYTF. The CDR3 DNA reads TGTGCCAGCAAATCTAGCCGACGGACTAACTATGGCTACACCTTC.

The rearrangement joins TRBV5-1 to TRBJ2-6, with no clear D. V shed 4 bases and J shed 2 bases, with 10 bases lying between them. This CDR3 spans 15 amino acids. CDR1 is SGHRS and CDR2 is YFSETQ in the germline V gene. CDR3 sequence: CASSPTRAGANVLTF. The CDR3 DNA is TGCGCCAGCAGCCCTACAAGGGCTGGGGCCAACGTCCTGACTTTC.

The V gene is TRBV10-2, the J gene TRBJ1-5, with D unclear. The CDR3 extends over 14 amino acids. Germline CDR1 and CDR2: WSHSY and SAAADI. V was clipped by 4 bases and J by 0 bases, with 7 bases between them. The CDR3 loop reads CASSVGSSNQPQHF. For the CDR3, the DNA is TGCGCCAGCAGTGTAGGCTCTAGCAATCAGCCCCAGCATTTT.

The gene calls are TRBV30 and TRBJ1-5; the D gene is possibly TRBD1 (6 bases). Trimming pared 0 bases from V and 7 bases from J, leaving 13 bases between. CDR1 and CDR2 from the germline V gene are GTSNPN and SVGIG (reference sequence). The CDR3 is 14 amino acids. The CDR3 DNA reads as TGTGCCTGGAGTGTATCCCGGGGGCCCCAGCCCCAGCATTTT. The encoded protein is CAWSVSRGPQPQHF.

The chain uses TRBV18 and TRBJ1-1; TRBD1 aligns across 7 bases. The germline CDR1 and CDR2 sequences are KGHSH and LQKENI. The CDR3 has 16 amino acids. With V trimmed by 3 bases and J by 3 bases, 10 bases remained unmatched. As DNA, the CDR3 is TGTGCCAGCTCACCTACAGGGGCCCTATATGACACTGAAGCTTTCTTT. Its translation is CASSPTGALYDTEAFF. The variable domain in full, completed from reference TRBV18 and TRBJ1-1, reads NAGVMQNPRHLVRRRGQEARLRCSPMKGHSHVYWYRQLPEEGLKFMVYLQKENIIDESGMPKERFSAEFPKEGPSILRIQQVVRGDSAAYFCASSPTGALYDTEAFFGQGTRLTVV.

A few counts support this clone. The gene calls are TRBV7-3 and TRBJ2-7; 8 bases are shared with TRBD1. The V gene's germline CDR1 is SGHTA and CDR2 FQGTGA. V lost 5 bases to trimming and J lost 5 bases; unmatched junction nucleotides: 8. The CDR3 length is 14 residues. CDR3 loop: CASSLTGGVNEQYF. The CDR3, as DNA: TGTGCCAGCAGCCTCACAGGGGGAGTCAACGAGCAGTACTTC.

The chain combines TRBV7-9 with TRBJ2-5; D is unclear. Trimming stripped 1 base from V and 1 base from J, with 10 bases between. Germline CDR1 and CDR2: SEHNR and FQNEAQ (reference sequence). The CDR3 sequence is 15 residues long. CDR3: CASSLVSLPQETQYF. In nucleotides, the CDR3 is TGTGCCAGCAGCTTAGTGAGCCTACCCCAAGAGACCCAGTACTTC.

The V gene is TRBV27, the J gene TRBJ2-1; 8 bases are a match to TRBD2. CDR1 is MNHEY and CDR2 is SMNVEV in the germline V gene (reference sequence). With 3 bases clipped from V and 1 base from J, the junction kept 2 bases outside the gene matches. The CDR3 spans 15 residues. CDR3 protein: CASSFGGGSYNEQFF. CDR3 DNA: TGTGCCAGCAGTTTCGGCGGGGGGTCCTACAATGAGCAGTTCTTC.

The chain combines TRBV6-1 with TRBJ2-3; D unresolved. CDR3 length: 12 residues. Germline CDR1 and CDR2: MNHNS and SASEGT. V was clipped by 4 bases and J by 6 bases, with 8 bases between them. CDR3 DNA sequence: TGTGCCAGCAGTGTATTCCCCGATACGCAGTATTTT. Translating gives CASSVFPDTQYF.

This chain connects TRBV19 to TRBJ1-5; a weak D match, TRBD1 (5 bases). The CDR3 length is 17 residues. The V gene's germline CDR1 is LNHDA and CDR2 SQIVND (reference sequence). The V end lost 2 bases, the J end lost 0 bases, and 14 bases lay between the germline ends. CDR3 nucleotide sequence: TGTGCCAGTAGTATACCCCCGGACGGGGCTAGCAATCAGCCCCAGCATTTT. This encodes CASSIPPDGASNQPQHF.

V and J are TRBV2 and TRBJ2-7, with a tentative D call TRBD2 (6 bases). Trimming removed 3 bases at V and 9 bases at J, with 12 bases between. The CDR3 has 12 amino acids. CDR1 SNHLY and CDR2 FYNNEI come from the germline V gene. The CDR3 DNA reads TGTGCCAGCAGTGACGGGGGTTTAGGGCAGTACTTC. Translated: CASSDGGLGQYF.

This clone was seen more than once but under ten times. The chain joins TRBV7-9 to TRBJ1-1; maybe TRBD1 (6 bases). The ends were cut back, 2 bases at V and 7 bases at J, with 20 bases in the middle. The CDR3 contains 16 residues. Per the germline V gene, CDR1 is SEHNR and CDR2 is FQNEAQ (reference sequence). The CDR3 spells CASSLSLDSKRGEAFF. The DNA of the CDR3 is TGTGCCAGCAGCTTAAGTTTGGACAGTAAGAGAGGTGAAGCTTTCTTT.

The chain couples TRBV7-3 to TRBJ1-3, with 7 positions matching TRBD1. Looked up from germline, CDR1 is SGHTA and CDR2 is FQGTGA. V was pared by 0 bases and J by 2 bases, with 4 bases of the junction left unmatched. The CDR3 is made up of 16 amino acids. CDR3 DNA sequence: TGTGCCAGCAGCTTAACGGGACAGTTAACTGGAAACACCATATATTTT. Protein: CASSLTGQLTGNTIYF.

As DNA, the CDR3 is TGTGCCAGCAGTGGAGCCCCCAGGGGGCGGGGCAATCAGCCCCAGCATTTT. Protein product: CASSGAPRGRGNQPQHF. The chain couples TRBV6-1 to TRBJ1-5, with TRBD1 matching 8 bases. With 4 bases clipped from V and 2 bases from J, the junction kept 10 bases outside the gene matches. This CDR3 is built from 17 residues. Germline V gives CDR1 MNHNS, CDR2 SASEGT.

J is TRBJ2-5 and V is TRBV4-3; D possibly corresponds to TRBD1 (6 bases). Trimming took off 4 bases at V and 4 bases at J, with 13 bases between the two ends. The CDR3 has 14 residues. Germline CDR1 LGHNA, CDR2 YSLEER. The CDR3 is CASSLGLGGETQYF. For the CDR3, the DNA is TGCGCCAGCAGCCTCGGGCTAGGGGGAGAGACCCAGTACTTC.

The count of this clone is one. CDR3 region: CASSLAQSEQYF. CDR3 in DNA: TGCGCCAGCAGCTTGGCACAGAGCGAGCAGTACTTC. The genes are TRBV5-1 and TRBJ2-7; D unresolved. There are 12 residues in the CDR3. The V and J ends lost 0 bases and 6 bases respectively, with 7 bases between them. The germline gives CDR1 SGHRS, CDR2 YFSETQ.

The chain recombines TRBV9 with TRBJ2-2; TRBD2 matches at 13 bases. The CDR3 runs to 17 residues. J was trimmed by 0 bases and V by 3 bases; bases with no gene match: 2. The germline V gene encodes CDR1 SGDLS and CDR2 YYNGEE. DNA of the CDR3: TGTGCCAGCAGCGCCGGACTAGCGGGGGCGAACACCGGGGAGCTGTTTTTT. As protein: CASSAGLAGANTGELFF. Combining the CDR3 with reference TRBV9 and TRBJ2-2 gives the whole variable domain DSGVTQTPKHLITATGQRVTLRCSPRSGDLSVYWYQQSLDQGLQFLIQYYNGEERAKGNILERFSAQQFPDLHSELNLSSLELGDSALYFCASSAGLAGANTGELFFGEGSRLTVL.

V gene TRBV5-1 combines with J gene TRBJ2-7, with no clear D. The CDR3 sequence is 13 residues long. Germline V lookup: CDR1 SGHRS, CDR2 YFSETQ. The V gene lost 0 bases and the J gene lost 1 base, with 5 bases spanning the gap. Written as DNA, the CDR3 is TGCGCCAGCAGCTTGGGTGAATCCTACGAGCAGTACTTC. It translates to CASSLGESYEQYF. The full variable domain, rest sourced from reference TRBV5-1 and TRBJ2-7, is KAGVTQTPRYLIKTRGQQVTLSCSPISGHRSVSWYQQTPGQGLQFLFEYFSETQRNKGNFPGRFSGRQFSNSRSEMNVSTLELGDSALYLCASSLGESYEQYFGPGTRLTVT.

CDR3 nucleotides: TGTGCCAGTAGTACCGGGACGCTCTACGAGCAGTACTTC. This sequence encodes CASSTGTLYEQYF. This sequence joins TRBV19 and TRBJ2-7; D possibly matches TRBD1 or TRBD2 (5 bases each). The CDR3 spans 13 residues. V was clipped by 4 bases and J by 3 bases, with 10 bases between them. Per germline, CDR1 LNHDA and CDR2 SQIVND (reference sequence).

This chain connects TRBV7-3 to TRBJ2-2; D may be TRBD1 (6 bases). The CDR3 loop spans 14 amino acids. Germline-derived CDR1 and CDR2 are SGHTA and FQGTGA. V was trimmed by 4 bases and J by 3 bases, leaving 9 bases between them. CDR3 coding DNA: TGTGCCAGCAGCTCCCAGGGGTACACCGGGGAGCTGTTTTTT. This encodes CASSSQGYTGELFF.

The chain has TRBV9 and TRBJ2-5; TRBD2 aligns across 11 bases. The CDR3 spans 17 residues. Germline CDR1 is SGDLS and CDR2 is YYNGEE. V shed 0 bases, J shed 5 bases, and the junction held 9 bases outside the gene matches. The CDR3 DNA sequence: TGTGCCAGCAGCGTAGCCGGTAGCGGGGGGGCTTATGAGACCCAGTACTTC. Translated, it gives CASSVAGSGGAYETQYF.

The sample holds a few counts of this clone. The DNA of the CDR3 is TGCGCCAGCAGCCAAGAGGCAGTAGATTCACCCCTCCACTTT. This translates into CASSQEAVDSPLHF. The chain has TRBV4-1 and TRBJ1-6; D uncertain. Trimming took off 0 bases at V and 8 bases at J, with 8 bases between the two ends. The CDR3 loop spans 14 amino acids. Germline V gives CDR1 MGHRA, CDR2 YSYEKL.

Concerning this clone: An end of the junction does not agree with germline; a read error may underlie this. V usage is TRBV5-6 and J usage is TRBJ2-7; no firm D call. CDR1 and CDR2 from the germline V gene are SGHDT and YYEEEE. This CDR3 is 14 amino acids long. This CDR3 reads CASSLEGMGYGQYF. The DNA for the CDR3 is TGTGCCAGCAGCTTGGAAGGAATGGGCTACGGGCAGTACTTC.

The sample holds one count of this clone. This rearrangement joins TRBV6-6 to TRBJ1-1; a weak D match, TRBD1 (5 bases). The CDR3 extends over 14 amino acids. V lost 2 bases and J lost 1, with 8 bases in between. The germline V gene has CDR1 MNHNY and CDR2 SVGAGI (reference sequence). CDR3 bases: TGTGCCAGCAGTTACGGCGGGGGGAACACTGAAGCTTTCTTT. Amino acids: CASSYGGGNTEAFF.

V usage is TRBV7-6 and J usage is TRBJ1-6; D is unclear. Trimming took off 1 base at V and 0 bases at J, with 7 bases between the two ends. The CDR3 covers 16 residues. Germline CDR1 SGHVS, CDR2 FNYEAQ. The CDR3 loop reads CASSLVEGSYNSPLHF. The CDR3 DNA reads as TGTGCCAGCAGCTTAGTTGAGGGCTCCTATAATTCACCCCTCCACTTT.

The rearrangement uses TRBV19 and TRBJ1-2; D gene uncertain. V shed 3 bases and J shed 4 bases, with 15 bases lying between them. Germline-derived CDR1 and CDR2 are LNHDA and SQIVND (reference sequence). There are 15 residues in the CDR3. DNA of the CDR3: TGTGCCAGTAGTATCTATGGGGTGGTTGGCTATGGCTACACCTTC. This sequence encodes CASSIYGVVGYGYTF.